Described below is a single T cell receptor beta chain sequence and its context. Constant-region reverse primers amplified full-length variable regions, followed by semi-nested Nested Universal Primer A PCR. MiXCR, applied by TCRdb to the 5' RACE reads, yields one record per CDR3 protein. This sample has some 62,000 distinct CDR3 sequences, with approximately 29% found just once. CDR1 and CDR2 (germline): MGHRA, YSYEKL. V was pared by 4 bases and J by 8 bases, with 14 bases between. The CDR3 sequence is 14 residues long. Sequences were obtained from tumor-infiltrating naive CD4+ T cells sorted from the breast tumor. Subset here: naive CD4+ T cells, CD4+CD45RA+CD25-. This chain connects TRBV4-1 to TRBJ1-4; a possible D gene is TRBD1 (5 bases). The sequence derives from a female donor with breast cancer. The CDR3 loop reads CASSPDPGAEKLFF. The CDR3, as DNA: TGCGCCAGCAGCCCCGACCCCGGGGCCGAAAAACTGTTTTTT.